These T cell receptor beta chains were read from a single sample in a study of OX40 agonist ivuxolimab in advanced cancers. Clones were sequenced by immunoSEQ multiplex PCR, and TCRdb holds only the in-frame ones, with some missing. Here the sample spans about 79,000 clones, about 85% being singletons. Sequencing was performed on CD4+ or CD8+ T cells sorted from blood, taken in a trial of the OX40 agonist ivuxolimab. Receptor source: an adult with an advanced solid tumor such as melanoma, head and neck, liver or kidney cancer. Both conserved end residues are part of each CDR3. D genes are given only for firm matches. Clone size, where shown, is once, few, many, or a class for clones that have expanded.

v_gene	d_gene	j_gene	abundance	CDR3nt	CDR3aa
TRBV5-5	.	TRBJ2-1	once	TGTGCCAGCAGCTTGGACGCTGGGAGGAATGAGCAGTTCTTC	CASSLDAGRNEQFF
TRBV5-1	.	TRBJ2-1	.	TGCGCCAGCAAGGGGAGGAGCTCCTACAATGAGCAGTTCTTC	CASKGRSSYNEQFF
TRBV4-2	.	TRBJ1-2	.	TGTGCCAGCAGCCAATCAGGTGGTTATGGCTACACCTTC	CASSQSGGYGYTF
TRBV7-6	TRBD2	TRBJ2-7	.	TGTGCCAGCAGCTCGACTAGCGGCTACGAGCAGTACTTC	CASSSTSGYEQYF
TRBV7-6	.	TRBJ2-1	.	TGTGCCAGCAGCTCCAGGGGGGGGCCGAATGAGCAGTTCTTC	CASSSRGGPNEQFF
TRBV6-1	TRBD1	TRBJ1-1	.	TGTGCCAGCAGTGGCACAGGGGTAAGCACTGAAGCTTTCTTT	CASSGTGVSTEAFF
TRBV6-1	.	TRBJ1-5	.	TGTGCCAGCAGTGAAGCTATCGGCGGTCAGCCCCAGCATTTT	CASSEAIGGQPQHF
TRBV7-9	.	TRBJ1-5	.	TGTGCCAGCAGCTTAGACGGGAGGGGGAACAATCAGCCCCAGCATTTT	CASSLDGRGNNQPQHF
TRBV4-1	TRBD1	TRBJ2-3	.	TGCGCCAGCAGCCCCTCAGGGGGCAGCACAGATACGCAGTATTTT	CASSPSGGSTDTQYF
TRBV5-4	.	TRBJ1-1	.	TGTGCCAGCAGCTTGGTTACAGAGAACACTGAAGCTTTCTTT	CASSLVTENTEAFF
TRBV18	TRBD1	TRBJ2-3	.	TGTGCCAGCTCACCAGTTTTTCCGGGACAGGGGACAGATACGCAGTATTTT	CASSPVFPGQGTDTQYF
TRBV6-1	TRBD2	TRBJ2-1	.	TGTGCCGCGAGGGGGACTAGCGGGAGAAATGAGCAGTTCTTC	CAARGTSGRNEQFF
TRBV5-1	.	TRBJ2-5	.	TGCGCCAGCAGCTTGGAGGTAGGGCAGCGAAAGACCCAGTACTTC	CASSLEVGQRKTQYF
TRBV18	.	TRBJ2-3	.	TGTGCCAGCTCACCACCGAGCCTTTCAGATACGCAGTATTTT	CASSPPSLSDTQYF
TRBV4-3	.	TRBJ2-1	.	TGCGCCAGCAGCCTATTCAGTAGCCAGGGCAATGAGCAGTTCTTC	CASSLFSSQGNEQFF
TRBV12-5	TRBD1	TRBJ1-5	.	TGTGCTAGTGCCTTACAGGGGACAGGGCAGCCCCAGCATTTT	CASALQGTGQPQHF
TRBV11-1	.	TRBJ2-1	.	TGTGCCAGCAGCTCCCGGAAGGGGTCGGGCGATGAGCAGTTCTTC	CASSSRKGSGDEQFF
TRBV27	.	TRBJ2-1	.	TGTGCCAGCAGTTTAATGTCGAGCTCCTACAATGAGCAGTTCTTC	CASSLMSSSYNEQFF
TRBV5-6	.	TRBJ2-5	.	TGTGCCAGCAGCCTAAGGGCAGGGCCACAAGAGACCCAGTACTTC	CASSLRAGPQETQYF
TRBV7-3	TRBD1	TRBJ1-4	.	TGTGCCAGCAGCTTAATTCTACAGGGGTCGGAAAAACTGTTTTTT	CASSLILQGSEKLFF
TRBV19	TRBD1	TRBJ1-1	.	TGTGCCAGTAGTATTTATGGGTACCACGACAGGGAGAACACTGAAGCTTTCTTT	CASSIYGYHDRENTEAFF
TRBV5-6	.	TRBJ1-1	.	TGTGCCAGCAGCTTTTCTCCGACCGATCGAGACAAACCTTTT	CASSFSPTDRDKPF
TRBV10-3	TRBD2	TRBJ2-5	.	TGTGCCATCAGCCCTAGTTCGGGCGGGGGGAACCAAGAGACCCAGTACTTC	CAISPSSGGGNQETQYF
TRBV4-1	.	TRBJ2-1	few	TGCGCCAGCCGTAACGGGGTCAATGAGCAGTTCTTC	CASRNGVNEQFF
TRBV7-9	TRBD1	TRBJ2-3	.	TGTGCCAGCAGCTTATTCTCGGGACAGGGTAAAGATACGCAGTATTTT	CASSLFSGQGKDTQYF
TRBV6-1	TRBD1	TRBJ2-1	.	TGTGCCAGCAGTGAACAGGGGACAGGGAGTAATGAGCAGTTCTTC	CASSEQGTGSNEQFF
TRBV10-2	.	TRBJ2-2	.	TGCGCCAGCAGTGAGTCAAAGTCCGGGGAGCTGTTTTTT	CASSESKSGELFF
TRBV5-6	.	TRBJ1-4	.	TGTGCCAGCAGCCGCAGGGGAACTAATGAAAAACTGTTTTTT	CASSRRGTNEKLFF
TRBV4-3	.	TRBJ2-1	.	TGCGCCAGCAGCCAAGTCTTCGTCGGGTATAACTACAATGAGCAGTTCTTC	CASSQVFVGYNYNEQFF
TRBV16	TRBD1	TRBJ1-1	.	TGTGCCAGCAGCCTCAGGGGACAGATGAACACTGAAGCTTTCTTT	CASSLRGQMNTEAFF
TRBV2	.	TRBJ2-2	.	TGTGCCAGCACCACGCAAAACAACGGGGAGCTGTTTTTT	CASTTQNNGELFF
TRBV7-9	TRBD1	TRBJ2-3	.	TGTGCCAGCAGCTCCGGTGCAGGGGGAAGTACAGATACGCAGTATTTT	CASSSGAGGSTDTQYF